The source of this T cell receptor beta chain is a study of radiation and T cells in renal cell carcinoma. Study conclusions and caveats: From baseline, blood top tumor clonotypes peaked at 2 weeks post-radiation.

The sample holds a few counts of this clone. Its target is not known. Repertoires were generated with immunoSEQ multiplex PCR, while TCRdb's copy carries only in-frame clones and drops some. The table records some 58,000 clones, roughly 79% of them present only once. Sample time point: blood 2 weeks post-SBRT. Treatment indicated: 15 Gy SBRT to primary tumor, nephrectomy 4 weeks later. V dropped 4 bases and J dropped 11; count of bases not matched to a gene: 5. This CDR3 is 12 amino acids long. Germline CDR1 MNHEY, CDR2 SMNVEV (reference sequence). The TCR originated in a man in his fifties or sixties with renal cell carcinoma. The sample in question was blood, obtained from a patient whose treatment included radiotherapy and nephrectomy. The chain uses TRBV27 and TRBJ2-1, with 7 bases matching TRBD1. The CDR3 sequence: CASSSYRGQQFF. CDR3 in DNA: TGTGCCAGCAGTTCCTACAGGGGTCAGCAGTTCTTC.